Listed here are 9 T cell receptor beta chains from one sample, sequenced in a study of cytomegalovirus exposure and HLA in healthy donors. Both 60 Vbeta primers and 13 Jbeta primers went into the PCR. Using immunoSEQ multiplex PCR, the repertoire was profiled, and TCRdb retains in-frame clones only, with some absent. Of around 150,000 clones in the sample, roughly 88% were seen once. Material: PBMCs. All receptors come from a middle-aged man in good health and CMV-seropositive.

V gene TRBV18 combines with J gene TRBJ1-2; TRBD1 aligns across 10 bases. CDR1 is KGHSH, CDR2 LQKENI, per germline. The CDR3 consists of 14 residues. V lost 3 bases, J lost 8 bases, and 6 bases stayed unmatched. The CDR3 bases are TGTGCCAGCTCACCTCCCGGGACAGGGGAAGGCTACACCTTC. Residues: CASSPPGTGEGYTF.

This clone was detected only a few times. This chain links TRBV5-1 with TRBJ2-3; TRBD1 matches at 8 bases. V lost 4 bases, J lost 5 bases, and 6 bases stayed unmatched. The CDR3 has 14 amino acids. The germline gives CDR1 SGHRS, CDR2 YFSETQ. CDR3 residues: CASSHRGREDTQYF. CDR3 DNA sequence: TGCGCCAGCAGCCACAGGGGGAGAGAAGATACGCAGTATTTT.

This clone has only one observation. The J gene is TRBJ1-1, the V gene TRBV5-6; D remains ambiguous. V lost 4 bases to trimming and J lost 4 bases, with 17 bases between them. From germline, CDR1 is SGHDT and CDR2 YYEEEE. This CDR3 has 15 amino acids. CDR3 region: CASSPGLLRGTEAFF. DNA of the CDR3: TGTGCCAGCAGCCCCGGACTCCTCAGAGGCACTGAAGCTTTCTTT.

The gene calls are TRBV25-1 and TRBJ2-1; D uncertain. The V gene lost 5 bases and the J gene lost 3 bases, with 8 bases spanning the gap. This CDR3 is built from 13 residues. Germline CDR1 is MGHDK and CDR2 is SYGVNS. DNA for the CDR3: TGTGCCAGCAGTCCCCCTTTCTACAATGAGCAGTTCTTC. It encodes CASSPPFYNEQFF. The whole variable domain, filled in from reference TRBV25-1 and TRBJ2-1, reads EADIYQTPRYLVIGTGKKITLECSQTMGHDKMYWYQQDPGMELHLIHYSYGVNSTEKGDLSSESTVSRIRTEHFPLTLESARPSHTSQYLCASSPPFYNEQFFGPGTRLTVL.

This clone was counted between two and nine times. The V gene is TRBV15, the J gene TRBJ1-5; D possibly corresponds to TRBD1 (5 bases). The CDR3 runs to 15 residues. CDR1 and CDR2 from the germline V gene are LNHNV and YYDKDF (reference sequence). Trimming took 3 bases from V and 3 from J, leaving 12 bases between them. The DNA for the CDR3 is TGTGCCACCAGCAGCGATAACAGGATCAATCAGCCCCAGCATTTT. Translated: CATSSDNRINQPQHF.

The chain recombines TRBV6-5 with TRBJ2-2, with TRBD1 matching over 9 bases. The CDR3 sequence is 15 residues long. In germline, CDR1 is MNHEY, CDR2 SVGAGI. Trimming took 2 bases from V and 4 from J; bases not matched to a gene: 2. CDR3 sequence reads: CASSYGTGRTGELFF. The CDR3, as DNA: TGTGCCAGCAGTTACGGGACAGGGCGCACCGGGGAGCTGTTTTTT.

In its sample, this clone was seen a few times. The chain's CDR3 is CATQGLAGGNEQFF. The DNA of the CDR3 is TGTGCCACCCAGGGACTAGCGGGAGGCAATGAGCAGTTCTTC. This chain joins TRBV28 and TRBJ2-1, with 15 bases that match TRBD2. After removal of 10 bases from V and 6 bases from J, the junction contained 4 bases not matched to a gene. Looked up from germline, CDR1 is MDHEN and CDR2 is SYDVKM. This CDR3 contains 14 residues.

V usage is TRBV10-3 and J usage is TRBJ2-7, with TRBD2 matching over 10 bases. Germline CDR1 ENHRY, CDR2 SYGVKD. This CDR3 is built from 15 residues. The ends lost 7 bases at V and 5 bases at J; junction bases unmatched: 11. The CDR3 here is CAIKAVAGGRNEQYF. CDR3 DNA: TGTGCCATCAAGGCGGTAGCGGGGGGTCGCAACGAGCAGTACTTC.

The chain recombines TRBV7-6 with TRBJ1-3, with 9 bases matching TRBD1. The ends lost 3 bases at V and 4 bases at J; junction bases unmatched: 4. CDR1 SGHVS and CDR2 FNYEAQ come from the germline V gene. This CDR3 spans 15 amino acids. The CDR3 is CASSLVQGAGNTIYF. In DNA, the CDR3 is TGTGCCAGCAGCTTGGTACAGGGGGCGGGAAACACCATATATTTT.